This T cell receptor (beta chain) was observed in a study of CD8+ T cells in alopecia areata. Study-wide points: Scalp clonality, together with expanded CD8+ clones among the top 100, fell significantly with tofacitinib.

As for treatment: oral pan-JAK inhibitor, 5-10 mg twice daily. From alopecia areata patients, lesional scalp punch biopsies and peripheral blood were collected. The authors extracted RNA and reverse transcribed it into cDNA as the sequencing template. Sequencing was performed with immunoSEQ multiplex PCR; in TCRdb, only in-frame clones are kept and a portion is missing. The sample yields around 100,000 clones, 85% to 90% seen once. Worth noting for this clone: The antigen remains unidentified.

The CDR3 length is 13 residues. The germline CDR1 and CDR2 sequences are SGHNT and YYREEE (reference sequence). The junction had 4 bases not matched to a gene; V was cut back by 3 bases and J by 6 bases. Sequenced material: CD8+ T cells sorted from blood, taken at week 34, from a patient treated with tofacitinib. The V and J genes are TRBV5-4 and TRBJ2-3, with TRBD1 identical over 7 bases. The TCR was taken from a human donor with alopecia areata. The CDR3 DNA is TGTGCCAGCAGCTGGATGGGACAGGATACGCAGTATTTT. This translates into CASSWMGQDTQYF.